The 29 T cell receptor beta chains listed next were all sequenced from one sample in a study of CD8+CD57+ T cells in acquired aplastic anemia. Flow cytometry had shown expanded CD8+CD57+ cells in the patients chosen for sequencing. Genomic DNA served as template for TCR beta VDJ and CDR3 profiling. Via MiXCR, TCRdb re-called the reads, giving one row per CDR3 protein. There are about 180,000 distinct CDR3 sequences in the sample; less than 65% occur only once, and 40% to 50% lies in the top ten. The sample consisted of sorted CD4+, CD8+, or CD8+CD57+ T cells (not recorded which) from PBMCs. Receptors originate from a human donor with aplastic anemia.

This clonotype showed up just a few times. The chain is built from TRBV19 and TRBJ2-3; tentatively, D is TRBD1 (6 bases). The CDR3 loop spans 13 amino acids. V dropped 9 bases and J dropped 1 base, with 11 bases sitting between them. Germline lookup yields CDR1 LNHDA and CDR2 SQIVND (reference sequence). CDR3 in amino acids: CASQGSRTDTQYF. CDR3 coding DNA: TGTGCCAGCCAGGGGTCTCGCACAGATACGCAGTATTTT.

This chain uses TRBV7-2 with TRBJ1-1; no reliable D call. The CDR3 is made up of 13 amino acids. Germline CDR1 SGHTA, CDR2 FQGNSA. V lost 1 base and J 6 bases, leaving 9 bases between the germline ends. The CDR3 DNA reads TGTGCCAGCAGCTTAGTTCGGGAGGCTGAAGCTTTCTTT. The encoded protein is CASSLVREAEAFF. The full variable domain, in which reference TRBV7-2 and TRBJ1-1 provide the parts outside the CDR3, is GAGVSQSPSNKVTEKGKDVELRCDPISGHTALYWYRQSLGQGLEFLIYFQGNSAPDKSGLPSDRFSAERTGGSVSTLTIQRTQQEDSAVYLCASSLVREAEAFFGQGTRLTVV.

Regarding this clonotype: Germline and junction disagree at one end, which may indicate a read error. This chain connects TRBV2 to TRBJ2-3; 7 bases map to TRBD1. The CDR3 contains 13 residues. CDR1 SNHLY and CDR2 FYNNEI come from the germline V gene. The CDR3 loop reads CASKEDRPDTQYF. CDR3 bases: TGTGCCAGCAAGGAGGACAGGCCAGACACGCAGTATTTT.

The rearrangement links TRBV20-1 to TRBJ2-7, with D perhaps TRBD1 (5 bases). V lost 5 bases, J lost 0 bases, and 8 bases lay in between. CDR3 length equals 12 residues. CDR1 and CDR2 from the germline V gene are DFQATT and SNEGSKA (reference sequence). CDR3 protein: CSAGARSYEQYF. CDR3 nucleotide sequence: TGCAGTGCTGGGGCTCGCTCCTACGAGCAGTACTTC.

The V and J genes are TRBV7-9 and TRBJ1-5; maybe TRBD1 (6 bases). Germline-derived CDR1 and CDR2 are SEHNR and FQNEAQ (reference sequence). The CDR3 sequence is 17 residues long. Trimming removed 5 bases from V and 2 bases from J, with 19 bases in between. The DNA of the CDR3 is TGTGCCAGCAGCCAAGGCGGTAGGGGGGTGGGCAATCAGCCCCAGCATTTT. Amino acids: CASSQGGRGVGNQPQHF.

This clonotype was counted at least ten times. This chain joins TRBV11-2 and TRBJ1-1; D is undetermined. The CDR3 spans 13 residues. The germline V gene encodes CDR1 SGHAT and CDR2 FQNNGV. The V end lost 1 base, the J end lost 0 bases, and 3 bases lay between the germline ends. CDR3 sequence: CASSLVLNTEAFF. The CDR3 coding sequence is TGTGCCAGCAGCTTAGTACTGAACACTGAAGCTTTCTTT.

The chain combines TRBV20-1 with TRBJ2-7; D not certain. The CDR3 totals 12 residues. The V and J ends lost 1 base and 0 bases respectively, with 4 bases between them. Germline V gene data show CDR1 as DFQATT and CDR2 as SNEGSKA (reference sequence). The CDR3 DNA sequence: TGCAGTGCTAGAGCGTCCTCCTACGAGCAGTACTTC. This sequence encodes CSARASSYEQYF.

This clonotype was observed a few times. This chain links TRBV7-2 with TRBJ2-7; D unclear. Germline values: CDR1 SGHTA, CDR2 FQGNSA. The CDR3 totals 12 residues. V lost 1 base and J lost 6, with 7 bases in between. The DNA for the CDR3 is TGTGCCAGCAGCTTAGGTCCGTTCGAGCAGTACTTC. Encoded protein: CASSLGPFEQYF.

This clonotype was found many times. The CDR3 protein is CASSPGGIYGYTF. Written as DNA, the CDR3 is TGTGCCAGCAGTCCCGGCGGCATCTATGGCTACACCTTC. J is TRBJ1-2 and V is TRBV12-3 or TRBV12-4, with D unresolved. The CDR3 runs 13 residues. The ends were cut back, 5 bases at V and 4 bases at J, with 11 bases in the middle.

This clonotype has only one observation. The chain has TRBV15 and TRBJ2-3; D perhaps matches TRBD1 (5 bases). The CDR3 is 14 residues long. Between the trimmed V and J ends, which lost 5 bases and 1 base, there was a span of 10 bases. The germline V gene encodes CDR1 LNHNV and CDR2 YYDKDF (reference sequence). CDR3 protein: CATSLVGGTDTQYF. CDR3 in DNA: TGTGCCACCAGCTTAGTAGGGGGCACAGATACGCAGTATTTT. The full variable domain, in which reference TRBV15 and TRBJ2-3 provide the parts outside the CDR3, is DAMVIQNPRYQVTQFGKPVTLSCSQTLNHNVMYWYQQKSSQAPKLLFHYYDKDFNNEADTPDNFQSRRPNTSFCFLDIRSPGLGDTAMYLCATSLVGGTDTQYFGPGTRLTVL.

Points on this clonotype: Likely a read error: the CDR3 ends without its conserved phenylalanine or tryptophan. CDR3 residues: CASSEEYSYEQYL. The CDR3 DNA follows: TGTGCCAGCAGTGAGGAGTACTCCTACGAGCAGTACCTC. V gene TRBV25-1 combines with J gene TRBJ2-7; no clear D. The CDR3 contains 13 residues. Looked up from germline, CDR1 is MGHDK and CDR2 is SYGVNS. V shed 3 bases and J shed 0 bases, with 6 bases lying between them.

The chain links TRBV12-3 or TRBV12-4 to TRBJ2-3; D not certain. The V and J ends lost 4 bases and 1 base respectively, with 6 bases between them. The CDR3 runs 13 residues. The CDR3 DNA follows: TGTGCCAGCAGTTCCCCCCGCACAGATACGCAGTATTTT. Translating gives CASSSPRTDTQYF.

This clonotype was recorded a few times. The chain's CDR3 is CATSRQGNQPQHF. The DNA of the CDR3 is TGTGCCACCAGTCGACAGGGCAATCAGCCCCAGCATTTT. This chain uses TRBV24-1 with TRBJ1-5, with D perhaps TRBD1 (6 bases). Germline V gives CDR1 KGHDR, CDR2 SFDVKD. V lost 6 bases to trimming and J lost 2 bases, with 7 bases between them. The CDR3 runs 13 residues.

In its sample, this clonotype was seen a few times. The chain has TRBV7-2 and TRBJ2-6; 7 bases are shared with TRBD2. The CDR3 consists of 17 residues. Trimming removed 3 bases from V and 0 bases from J; junction bases left unmatched: 5. Germline V lookup: CDR1 SGHTA, CDR2 FQGNSA. The CDR3 spells CASSLGRGSSGANVLTF. The CDR3 coding sequence is TGTGCCAGCAGCTTGGGGCGGGGGAGCTCTGGGGCCAACGTCCTGACTTTC.

The chain joins TRBV9 to TRBJ2-3, with 15 nucleotides matching TRBD2. Germline loops: CDR1 SGDLS, CDR2 YYNGEE. The CDR3 contains 17 residues. Trimming at V came to 3 bases and at J to 1 base, leaving 3 bases not matched to a gene. CDR3 loop: CASSERTSGRGTDTQYF. The CDR3 nucleotides are TGTGCCAGCAGCGAGAGGACTAGCGGGAGGGGCACAGATACGCAGTATTTT.

The chain links TRBV7-2 to TRBJ2-3; TRBD1 agrees at 7 bases. Looked up from germline, CDR1 is SGHTA and CDR2 is FQGNSA. The CDR3 totals 15 residues. With 5 bases clipped from V and 0 bases from J, the junction kept 5 bases outside the gene matches. CDR3 nucleotides: TGTGCCAGCAGCCTATGGGACAGTAGCACAGATACGCAGTATTTT. Residues: CASSLWDSSTDTQYF.

This clonotype was observed many times. This chain's CDR3 is CAISGQGAGSNQPQHF. Here the CDR3 DNA reads TGTGCCATCAGTGGACAGGGGGCGGGCAGCAATCAGCCCCAGCATTTT. The rearrangement uses TRBV10-3 and TRBJ1-5; TRBD1 aligns across 10 bases. This CDR3 has 16 amino acids. Germline values: CDR1 ENHRY, CDR2 SYGVKD. The V and J ends lost 4 bases and 1 base, in that order; junction bases with no gene match: 4.

J is TRBJ2-7 and V is TRBV5-5, with 7 bases identical to TRBD1. CDR1 is SGHKS, CDR2 YYEKEE, per germline (reference sequence). The CDR3 has 15 residues. Trimming at V came to 4 bases and at J to 1 base, leaving 8 bases not matched to a gene. The CDR3 bases are TGTGCCAGCAGCCTAACGACAGGGTGGTCCTACGAGCAGTACTTC. Encoded protein: CASSLTTGWSYEQYF.

The J gene is TRBJ2-7, the V gene TRBV7-6, with 7 bases matching TRBD2. With V trimmed by 8 bases and J by 4 bases, 17 bases remained unmatched. The CDR3 runs 16 residues. Germline V gives CDR1 SGHVS, CDR2 FNYEAQ. The CDR3 DNA is TGTGCCAGCCGGGCAGTAGGCGGGAGCACTTCATACGAGCAGTACTTC. Encoded protein: CASRAVGGSTSYEQYF.

This rearrangement joins TRBV19 to TRBJ2-1, with D unresolved. Trimming removed 5 bases from V and 10 bases from J, with 15 bases in between. The germline CDR1 and CDR2 sequences are LNHDA and SQIVND (reference sequence). The CDR3 is 13 residues long. The DNA of the CDR3 is TGTGCCAGTAGTCGCGGACGTTACTACGAGCAGTTCTTC. Translated: CASSRGRYYEQFF.

In regard to this clonotype: The CDR3 carries no conserved terminal phenylalanine or tryptophan, so it likely arises from a read error. No DNA is shown, since the ends of the CDR3 on it are uncertain; the CDR3 is the one TCRdb lists. The genes are TRBV7-2 and TRBJ1-4; the table's D call, TRBD1, was not checked against the DNA. The CDR3 has 17 residues if both end residues are counted. Germline-derived CDR1 and CDR2 are SGHTA and FQGNSA. CDR3 sequence: CASSFSGTGADNEKLLL.

The chain combines TRBV27 with TRBJ2-1; TRBD2 agrees at 7 bases. Germline V gene lookup returns CDR1 MNHEY and CDR2 SMNVEV (reference sequence). The CDR3 has 14 amino acids. V shed 7 bases, J shed 10 bases, and the junction held 13 bases outside the gene matches. Here the CDR3 reads CASTWGGARGEQFF. In nucleotides, the CDR3 is TGTGCCAGCACTTGGGGAGGGGCTAGAGGCGAGCAGTTCTTC.

In regard to this clonotype: It may be a read error: a sequence one base away is much more abundant. J is TRBJ2-1 and V is TRBV7-9, with 10 bases aligning to TRBD2. Per germline, CDR1 SEHNR and CDR2 FQNEAQ (reference sequence). The CDR3 extends over 16 amino acids. The CDR3 protein is CASSRESKRGGDEQFF. The CDR3, as DNA: TGCGCCAGCAGCCGAGAATCCAAGCGGGGGGGCGATGAGCAGTTCTTC. Looking up the rest from reference TRBV7-9 and TRBJ2-1 gives the full variable domain: DTGVSQNPRHKITKRGQNVTFRCDPISEHNRLYWYRQTLGQGPEFLTYFQNEAQLEKSRLLSDRFSAERPKGSFSTLEIQRTEQGDSAMYLCASSRESKRGGDEQFFGPGTRLTVL.

This clonotype was seen a handful of times. The chain employs TRBV2 and TRBJ1-6; D call uncertain. Germline V gene sequence: CDR1 SNHLY, CDR2 FYNNEI. There are 15 residues in the CDR3. V was shortened by 1 base and J by 10 bases, with 14 bases between the two germline ends. The CDR3 loop reads CASSEEGFTRSPLHF. For the CDR3, the DNA is TGTGCCAGCAGTGAAGAAGGGTTTACAAGATCACCCCTCCACTTT.

This clonotype was recorded a few times. CDR3 amino acids: CASSLYQGAEVNTEAFF. CDR3 sequence (DNA): TGTGCCAGCAGCTTATATCAGGGGGCCGAAGTGAACACTGAAGCTTTCTTT. This rearrangement joins TRBV11-2 to TRBJ1-1, with 8 bases lining up with TRBD1. Germline V gene data show CDR1 as SGHAT and CDR2 as FQNNGV. CDR3 length: 17 amino acids. J lost 0 bases, V lost 2 bases, and 8 bases had no gene match.

V usage is TRBV19 and J usage is TRBJ1-5, with D tentatively TRBD1 (6 bases). CDR3 size: 18 residues. CDR1 is LNHDA and CDR2 is SQIVND in the germline V gene (reference sequence). V was clipped by 6 bases and J by 7 bases, with 28 bases between them. As DNA, the CDR3 is TGTGCCAGTAGGAACCCAGGGGCGAGGAGACAATGGGGACAGCCCCAGCATTTT. It codes for CASRNPGARRQWGQPQHF.

This clonotype was picked up one time. The chain employs TRBV7-2 and TRBJ2-2; perhaps TRBD2 as D (6 bases). With 2 bases removed from V and 6 bases from J, the gap between germline ends came to 13 bases. Germline values: CDR1 SGHTA, CDR2 FQGNSA. The CDR3 totals 15 residues. CDR3: CASSLTLATPGELFF. The CDR3 DNA reads as TGTGCCAGCAGCTTAACTCTAGCGACCCCCGGGGAGCTGTTTTTT.

This sequence joins TRBV2 and TRBJ2-1, with a weak D call TRBD2 (6 bases). There are 16 residues in the CDR3. From germline, CDR1 is SNHLY and CDR2 FYNNEI. The ends were cut back, 1 base at V and 6 bases at J, with 16 bases in the middle. The CDR3 region has the DNA TGTGCCAGCAGTGAAGGGATGTCTAGCGTGACCAATGAGCAGTTCTTC. Encoded protein: CASSEGMSSVTNEQFF.

This clonotype was detected many times. This rearrangement joins TRBV10-3 to TRBJ1-2, with D possibly being TRBD1 (5 bases). Trimming removed 0 bases at V and 2 bases at J, with 7 bases between. The CDR3 totals 14 residues. CDR1 ENHRY and CDR2 SYGVKD come from the germline V gene. The CDR3 loop is CAISESGANYGYTF. Here the CDR3 DNA reads TGTGCCATCAGTGAGTCAGGGGCGAACTATGGCTACACCTTC.